This TCR beta chain was observed in a study of early T cells in non-severe SARS-CoV-2 infection. Study at large: The input, bulk RNA from unsorted whole blood, was sequenced, and chains were unpaired.

The CDR3 spans 13 residues. Trimming took 2 bases from V and 7 from J; bases not matched to a gene: 2. Looked up from germline, CDR1 is MDHEN and CDR2 is SYDVKM. On this clonotype itself: What it binds is not known.

Overall study findings and caveats: Database matching using VDJdb favored anti-spike CD8 responses, with private and CD4 specificities left missing.

Unique molecular identifiers (one per individual cDNA molecule) were attached. TCRdb fed the 5' RACE reads into MiXCR, producing one record per CDR3 protein. The repertoire has roughly 72,000 distinct CDR3 sequences, around 13% of them found once; the top ten carry approximately 1%. The TCR comes from an adult who was a healthcare worker with PCR-confirmed SARS-CoV-2 infection or an uninfected control (not recorded which). What was sequenced was whole blood. This sequence joins TRBV28 and TRBJ2-1; 7 bases are a match to TRBD1. CDR3 bases: TGTGCCAGCAGTTTAACAGGGGTAAATGAGCAGTTCTTC. This gives the protein CASSLTGVNEQFF.